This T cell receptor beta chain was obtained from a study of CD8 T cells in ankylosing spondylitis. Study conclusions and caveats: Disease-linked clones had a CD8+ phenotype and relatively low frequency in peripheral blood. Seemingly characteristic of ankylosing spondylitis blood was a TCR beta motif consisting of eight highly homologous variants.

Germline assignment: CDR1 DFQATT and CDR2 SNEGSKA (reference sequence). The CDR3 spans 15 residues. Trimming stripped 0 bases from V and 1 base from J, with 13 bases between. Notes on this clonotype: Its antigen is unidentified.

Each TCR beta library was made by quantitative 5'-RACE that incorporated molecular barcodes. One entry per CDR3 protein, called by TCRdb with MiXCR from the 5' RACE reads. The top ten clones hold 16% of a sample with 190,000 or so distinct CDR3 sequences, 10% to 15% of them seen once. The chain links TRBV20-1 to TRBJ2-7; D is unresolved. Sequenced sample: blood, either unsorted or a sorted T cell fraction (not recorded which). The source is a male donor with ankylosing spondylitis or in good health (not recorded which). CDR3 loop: CSARDRRVSSYEQYF. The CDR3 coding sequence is TGCAGTGCTAGAGATAGACGGGTATCGTCCTACGAGCAGTACTTC.